Presented here are 28 T cell receptor beta chains from one specimen sequenced in a study of shared clonotypes between healthy human individuals. Sequencing was performed with immunoSEQ multiplex PCR; in TCRdb, only in-frame clones are kept and a portion is missing. The sample contains a few hundred thousand clones, around 87% of which appear only once. Sequencing used memory CD8+ T cells sorted from blood. Subset reported: CD45RO+ cells pooled with CCR7-negative TemRA cells. The receptors shown here come from a man between 18 and 35 years old in good health.

CDR3 DNA: TGTGCCAGTCAACCGGGGCCGTACACCAACACCGGGGAGCTGTTTTTT. It specifies CASQPGPYTNTGELFF. The chain carries TRBV13 and TRBJ2-2; D possibly uses TRBD1 or TRBD2 (5 bases each). CDR3 length equals 16 residues. V lost 9 bases to trimming and J lost 2 bases, with 19 bases between them. Germline assignment: CDR1 PRHDT and CDR2 FYEKMQ (reference sequence).

In nucleotides, the CDR3 is TGTGCCAGCAGCTTAGGGCCCCCCGGACAGGGTTTGCAGGGCTACACCTTC. Translated: CASSLGPPGQGLQGYTF. This chain connects TRBV7-9 to TRBJ1-2, with 8 positions matching TRBD1. Per the germline V gene, CDR1 is SEHNR and CDR2 is FQNEAQ (reference sequence). The J segment lost 8 bases and the V segment lost 1 base, leaving 15 bases of the junction unmatched. CDR3 length: 17 residues.

The J gene is TRBJ2-5, the V gene TRBV6-1, with D perhaps matching TRBD2 (7 bases). The CDR3 covers 15 residues. V shed 6 bases and J shed 5 bases, with 19 bases lying between them. Germline CDR1 is MNHNS and CDR2 is SASEGT. As DNA, the CDR3 is TGTGCCAGCAGCTGGAAGGGGGAGGGGCGGGAGACCCAGTACTTC. This codes for CASSWKGEGRETQYF.

The rearrangement uses TRBV5-6 and TRBJ1-4; no clear D. V lost 1 base and J 12 bases, leaving 13 bases between the germline ends. This CDR3 has 13 residues. In germline, CDR1 is SGHDT, CDR2 YYEEEE. This chain's CDR3 is CASSLMGALELFF. DNA for the CDR3: TGTGCCAGCAGCTTGATGGGTGCGTTGGAACTGTTTTTT.

Ten or more counts support this clone. J is TRBJ2-7 and V is TRBV5-1; 7 bases are shared with TRBD2. This CDR3 has 15 amino acids. Germline V gene sequence: CDR1 SGHRS, CDR2 YFSETQ. Trimming at V came to 4 bases and at J to 0 bases, leaving 7 bases not matched to a gene. The CDR3 DNA is TGCGCCAGCAGCGCCCCCGGGACTACCTCCTACGAGCAGTACTTC. Translation gives CASSAPGTTSYEQYF.

Note on this clone: The sample has other DNA sequences that encode this CDR3 too. The chain couples TRBV4-3 to TRBJ2-7; a weak D match, TRBD1 (6 bases). Trimming stripped 1 base from V and 2 bases from J, with 12 bases between. The germline CDR1 and CDR2 sequences are LGHNA and YSLEER. This CDR3 region has 15 residues. CDR3 sequence: CASSQGARGTYEQYF. The CDR3 nucleotides are TGCGCCAGCAGCCAAGGGGCCAGGGGAACCTACGAGCAGTACTTC.

The chain joins TRBV7-3 to TRBJ1-5; D remains ambiguous. Between the trimmed V and J ends, which lost 2 bases and 9 bases, there was a span of 11 bases. The germline V gene encodes CDR1 SGHTA and CDR2 FQGTGA. The CDR3 covers 13 residues. CDR3 sequence: CASSLGPQRPQHF. CDR3 in DNA: TGTGCCAGCAGCTTAGGTCCCCAACGGCCCCAGCATTTT. Full variable domain (rest looked up from reference TRBV7-3 and TRBJ1-5): GAGVSQTPSNKVTEKGKYVELRCDPISGHTALYWYRQSLGQGPEFLIYFQGTGAADDSGLPNDRFFAVRPEGSVSTLKIQRTERGDSAVYLCASSLGPQRPQHFGDGTRLSIL.

V usage is TRBV21-1 and J usage is TRBJ2-7; the listed D gene, TRBD2, was not tested against the DNA. TRBV21-1 is assigned pseudogene status. This CDR3 has 12 amino acids. The chain's CDR3 is CASRAGRNEQYF. The CDR3 region has the DNA TGTGCCAGCCGAGCAGGGAGGAACGAGCAGTACTTC.

V usage is TRBV11-2 and J usage is TRBJ1-1; the D gene is possibly TRBD1 (6 bases). Trimming left V 1 base short and J 4 bases short, with 16 bases between. This CDR3 region has 16 residues. Germline CDR1 reads SGHAT; CDR2 reads FQNNGV. This chain's CDR3 is CASSLVRGRGLTEAFF. In DNA form, the CDR3 reads TGTGCCAGCAGCTTAGTTCGCGGCAGGGGCCTCACTGAAGCTTTCTTT. Combining the CDR3 with reference TRBV11-2 and TRBJ1-1 gives the whole variable domain EAGVAQSPRYKIIEKRQSVAFWCNPISGHATLYWYQQILGQGPKLLIQFQNNGVVDDSQLPKDRFSAERLKGVDSTLKIQPAKLEDSAVYLCASSLVRGRGLTEAFFGQGTRLTVV.

The chain is built from TRBV9 and TRBJ1-1; D is unresolved. Trimming shortened V by 4 bases and J by 4 bases, and 17 bases separated the two germline ends. Per the germline V gene, CDR1 is SGDLS and CDR2 is YYNGEE. This CDR3 contains 15 residues. The CDR3 loop reads CASSPPDGWGTEAFF. The CDR3 DNA reads as TGTGCCAGCAGCCCGCCCGATGGGTGGGGCACTGAAGCTTTCTTT.

The chain carries TRBV10-2 and TRBJ2-2; 7 nucleotides match TRBD2. The germline V gene has CDR1 WSHSY and CDR2 SAAADI. The CDR3 length is 15 residues. J was trimmed by 2 bases and V by 6 bases; bases with no gene match: 6. The CDR3 sequence: CASRTGTTNTGELFF. CDR3 DNA: TGCGCCAGCAGAACCGGGACTACCAACACCGGGGAGCTGTTTTTT.

The chain couples TRBV5-4 to TRBJ2-5; no definite D call. This CDR3 contains 17 residues. The germline CDR1 and CDR2 sequences are SGHNT and YYREEE (reference sequence). V was clipped by 0 bases and J by 0 bases, with 15 bases between them. Written as DNA, the CDR3 is TGTGCCAGCAGCTTGGATCAAAGCCATTCGTACCAAGAGACCCAGTACTTC. Translated: CASSLDQSHSYQETQYF.

V gene TRBV9 combines with J gene TRBJ2-6; TRBD2 agrees at 8 bases. J gave up 0 bases and V 7 bases, and 9 bases lay outside the gene matches. Germline CDR1 and CDR2: SGDLS and YYNGEE. The CDR3 length is 17 residues. CDR3 residues: CASDAGGLFSGANVLTF. CDR3 in DNA: TGTGCCAGCGATGCGGGAGGTCTCTTCTCTGGGGCCAACGTCCTGACTTTC.

Worth noting for this clone: The junction does not match germline at one end; this may be a read error. The chain is built from TRBV30 and TRBJ2-7; no clear D gene. Germline V lookup: CDR1 GTSNPN, CDR2 SVGIG (reference sequence). CDR3 size: 12 residues. The DNA of the CDR3 is TGTGCCTGGAGTATTTTCTCCAACGAGCAGTACTTC. Translating gives CAWSIFSNEQYF.

This clone was detected once. CDR3 in amino acids: CASSLLASGDTQYF. The CDR3 region has the DNA TGTGCCAGCAGTTTGCTAGCATCAGGAGATACGCAGTATTTT. The chain recombines TRBV28 with TRBJ2-3; D possibly corresponds to TRBD2 (5 bases). Germline CDR1 is MDHEN and CDR2 is SYDVKM. There are 14 residues in the CDR3. V lost 3 bases and J 5 bases, leaving 12 bases between the germline ends.

The chain couples TRBV7-9 to TRBJ2-1, with 10 nucleotides matching TRBD1. Germline V gives CDR1 SEHNR, CDR2 FQNEAQ (reference sequence). This CDR3 has 15 residues. V was pared by 4 bases and J by 5 bases, with 5 bases of the junction left unmatched. The CDR3 DNA reads TGTGCCAGCAGCTCGGCAGGACAGGGGGACAATGAGCAGTTCTTC. This sequence encodes CASSSAGQGDNEQFF. The variable domain in full, completed from reference TRBV7-9 and TRBJ2-1, reads DTGVSQNPRHKITKRGQNVTFRCDPISEHNRLYWYRQTLGQGPEFLTYFQNEAQLEKSRLLSDRFSAERPKGSFSTLEIQRTEQGDSAMYLCASSSAGQGDNEQFFGPGTRLTVL.

V is TRBV11-2 and J is TRBJ2-1, with 10 positions matching TRBD2. After removal of 2 bases from V and 7 bases from J, the junction contained 2 bases not matched to a gene. CDR1 is SGHAT, CDR2 FQNNGV, per germline. This CDR3 contains 14 residues. This CDR3 reads CASSLLAGDNEQFF. CDR3 DNA sequence: TGTGCCAGCAGCTTACTAGCGGGAGATAATGAGCAGTTCTTC. The variable domain in full, completed from reference TRBV11-2 and TRBJ2-1, reads EAGVAQSPRYKIIEKRQSVAFWCNPISGHATLYWYQQILGQGPKLLIQFQNNGVVDDSQLPKDRFSAERLKGVDSTLKIQPAKLEDSAVYLCASSLLAGDNEQFFGPGTRLTVL.

The chain has TRBV6-5 and TRBJ2-7; no clear D. Germline CDR1 MNHEY, CDR2 SVGAGI. Between the trimmed V and J ends, which lost 0 bases and 6 bases, there was a span of 6 bases. This CDR3 has 12 residues. In DNA, the CDR3 is TGTGCCAGCAGTTACTCGACCCGCGAGCAGTACTTC. Amino acids: CASSYSTREQYF.

This clone was picked up a small number of times. The chain links TRBV28 to TRBJ2-3; 10 nucleotides agree with TRBD2. Germline values: CDR1 MDHEN, CDR2 SYDVKM. V was clipped by 3 bases and J by 5 bases; unmatched bases: 5. This CDR3 is built from 15 residues. CDR3 loop: CASSFTLAGVDTQYF. CDR3 DNA: TGTGCCAGCAGTTTCACCCTAGCGGGGGTAGATACGCAGTATTTT.

This clone was found a few times. The chain couples TRBV4-3 to TRBJ2-5, with D uncertain. The CDR3 covers 15 residues. Looked up from germline, CDR1 is LGHNA and CDR2 is YSLEER. V was pared by 0 bases and J by 0 bases, with 8 bases between. CDR3 in DNA: TGCGCCAGCAGCCAAGATCTTACCCACCAAGAGACCCAGTACTTC. Residues: CASSQDLTHQETQYF.

The gene calls are TRBV9 and TRBJ2-1; 10 positions agree with TRBD2. CDR1 and CDR2 (germline): SGDLS, YYNGEE. V lost 4 bases and J lost 7; bases outside the gene matches: 5. The CDR3 extends over 14 amino acids. The CDR3 nucleotides read TGTGCCAGCAGCCTAGCGGGAGTAGGGAATGAGCAGTTCTTC. It codes for CASSLAGVGNEQFF. The whole variable domain, remainder taken from reference TRBV9 and TRBJ2-1, is DSGVTQTPKHLITATGQRVTLRCSPRSGDLSVYWYQQSLDQGLQFLIQYYNGEERAKGNILERFSAQQFPDLHSELNLSSLELGDSALYFCASSLAGVGNEQFFGPGTRLTVL.

This sequence joins TRBV7-9 and TRBJ2-5; 7 nucleotides match TRBD1. J gave up 4 bases and V 5 bases, and 10 bases lay outside the gene matches. Per the germline V gene, CDR1 is SEHNR and CDR2 is FQNEAQ (reference sequence). This CDR3 region has 15 residues. The DNA for the CDR3 is TGTGCCAGCAGCCAACGAACAGGGGAGCGAGAGACCCAGTACTTC. Amino acid sequence: CASSQRTGERETQYF.

As DNA, the CDR3 is TGTGCCAGCAGCTTAGTCGAGGGGACAGGGAGATCACCCCTCCACTTT. Residues: CASSLVEGTGRSPLHF. J is TRBJ1-6 and V is TRBV7-8, with 9 bases fitting TRBD1. The CDR3 totals 16 residues. In germline, CDR1 is SGHVS, CDR2 FQNEAQ. Trimming at V came to 1 base and at J to 10 bases, leaving 8 bases not matched to a gene.

This rearrangement joins TRBV7-9 to TRBJ1-6; D is unclear. Trimming took off 3 bases at V and 11 bases at J, with 17 bases between the two ends. From germline, CDR1 is SEHNR and CDR2 FQNEAQ (reference sequence). This CDR3 spans 15 amino acids. In DNA, the CDR3 is TGTGCCAGCAGCTTGGGGAGGTATCTGATAGCACCCCTCCACTTT. Translated: CASSLGRYLIAPLHF.

The V gene is TRBV7-9, the J gene TRBJ2-3; 12 nucleotides align to TRBD2. CDR1 is SEHNR and CDR2 is FQNEAQ in the germline V gene (reference sequence). CDR3 size: 16 residues. The ends lost 5 bases at V and 2 bases at J; junction bases unmatched: 5. The CDR3 coding sequence is TGTGCCAGCAGCCGTCGACTAGCGGGGGACACAGATACGCAGTATTTT. This codes for CASSRRLAGDTDTQYF.

The V gene is TRBV29-1, the J gene TRBJ1-6; a possible D gene is TRBD1 (6 bases). V lost 5 bases and J lost 5, with 19 bases in between. The CDR3 is 16 amino acids. Germline loops: CDR1 SQVTM, CDR2 ANQGSEA. In nucleotides, the CDR3 is TGCAGCGTTCGATCTCTTGGGACATCCGATAATTCACCCCTCCACTTT. Encoded protein: CSVRSLGTSDNSPLHF.

J is TRBJ1-3 and V is TRBV2; D is unresolved. Germline CDR1 SNHLY, CDR2 FYNNEI. V was pared by 4 bases and J by 0 bases, with 19 bases between. The CDR3 runs to 18 residues. The CDR3, as DNA: TGTGCCAGCAGTGGGAGGCTTGGTCAGGATCACTCTGGAAACACCATATATTTT. Encoded protein: CASSGRLGQDHSGNTIYF.

Comment on this clone: Other DNA sequences of this sample code for an identical CDR3. The chain recombines TRBV5-4 with TRBJ2-7; D ambiguous. Germline V gene sequence: CDR1 SGHNT, CDR2 YYREEE (reference sequence). V was trimmed by 2 bases and J by 2 bases, leaving 5 bases between them. The CDR3 loop spans 12 amino acids. The chain's CDR3 is CASSFGPYEQYF. The DNA of the CDR3 is TGTGCCAGCAGCTTCGGACCCTACGAGCAGTACTTC. The whole variable domain, filled in from reference TRBV5-4 and TRBJ2-7, reads ETGVTQSPTHLIKTRGQQVTLRCSSQSGHNTVSWYQQALGQGPQFIFQYYREEENGRGNFPPRFSGLQFPNYSSELNVNALELDDSALYLCASSFGPYEQYFGPGTRLTVT.